This record covers a single T cell receptor beta chain. What it binds is unknown. Germline values: CDR1 SQVTM, CDR2 ANQGSEA. The CDR3 is made up of 11 amino acids. Clones were read by immunoSEQ multiplex PCR, and TCRdb kept only the in-frame ones, dropping some. This table holds over 120,000 clones, approximately 89% found once. This sample was included in a study of T cell responses to AZD1222 COVID-19 vaccine. Study outcomes and limitations: Only six AZD1222 recipients tested seropositive at baseline.

This sequence joins TRBV29-1 and TRBJ1-2, with a weak D call TRBD1 (5 bases). This specimen consisted of peripheral blood, obtained 28 days after the second AZD1222 dose. This TCR came from an adult who received the AZD1222 COVID-19 vaccine. The CDR3 bases are TGCAGTGGAGAAGGGGCGCGGGGCTACACCTTC. This translates into CSGEGARGYTF.